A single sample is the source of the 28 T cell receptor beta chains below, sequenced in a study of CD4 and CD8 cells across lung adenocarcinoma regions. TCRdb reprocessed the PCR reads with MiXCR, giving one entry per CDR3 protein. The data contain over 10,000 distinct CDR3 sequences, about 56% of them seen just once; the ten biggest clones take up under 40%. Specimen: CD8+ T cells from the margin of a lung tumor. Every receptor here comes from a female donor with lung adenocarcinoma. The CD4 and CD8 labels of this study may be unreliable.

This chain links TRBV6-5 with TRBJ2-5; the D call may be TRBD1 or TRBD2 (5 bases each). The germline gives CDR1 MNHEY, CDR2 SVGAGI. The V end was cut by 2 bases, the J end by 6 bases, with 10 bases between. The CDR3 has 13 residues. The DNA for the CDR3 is TGTGCCAGCAGTTACCGCTGGGACCAGACCCAGTACTTC. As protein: CASSYRWDQTQYF.

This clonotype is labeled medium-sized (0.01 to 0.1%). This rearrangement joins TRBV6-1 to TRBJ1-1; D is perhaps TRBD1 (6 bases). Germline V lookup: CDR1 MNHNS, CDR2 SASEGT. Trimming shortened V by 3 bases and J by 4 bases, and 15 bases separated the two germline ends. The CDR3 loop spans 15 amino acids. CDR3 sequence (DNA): TGTGCCAGCAGTGATCGTTTTCAGGGGAGCACTGAAGCTTTCTTT. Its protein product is CASSDRFQGSTEAFF.

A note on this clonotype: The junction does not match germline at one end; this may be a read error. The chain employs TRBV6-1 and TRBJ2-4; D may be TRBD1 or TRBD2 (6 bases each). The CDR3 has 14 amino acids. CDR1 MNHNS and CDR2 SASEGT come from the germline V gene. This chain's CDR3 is CGSRGMGGTDIQYF. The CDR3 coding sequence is TGTGGCAGCCGGGGGATGGGGGGCACAGATATTCAGTACTTT.

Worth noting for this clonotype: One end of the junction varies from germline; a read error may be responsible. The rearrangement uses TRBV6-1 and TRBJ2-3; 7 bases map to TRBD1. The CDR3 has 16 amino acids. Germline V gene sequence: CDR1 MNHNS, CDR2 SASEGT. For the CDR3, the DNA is TGTGCCAGCAGTCCTAGGGGGCACCGAGCCACAGACATGCAGTATTTC. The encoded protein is CASSPRGHRATDMQYF.

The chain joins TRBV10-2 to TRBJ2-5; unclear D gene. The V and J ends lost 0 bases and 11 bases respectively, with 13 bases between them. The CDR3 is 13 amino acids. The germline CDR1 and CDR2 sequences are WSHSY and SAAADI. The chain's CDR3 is CASSESMVGVQYF. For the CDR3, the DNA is TGCGCCAGCAGTGAGTCGATGGTCGGAGTGCAGTACTTC.

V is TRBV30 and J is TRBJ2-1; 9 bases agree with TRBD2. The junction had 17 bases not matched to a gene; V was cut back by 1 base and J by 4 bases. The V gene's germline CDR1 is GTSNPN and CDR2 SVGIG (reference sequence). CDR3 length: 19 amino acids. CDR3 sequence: CAWSAFSGGLLPNYNEQFF. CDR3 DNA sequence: TGTGCCTGGAGTGCCTTTAGCGGGGGTCTCTTACCAAATTACAATGAGCAGTTCTTC.

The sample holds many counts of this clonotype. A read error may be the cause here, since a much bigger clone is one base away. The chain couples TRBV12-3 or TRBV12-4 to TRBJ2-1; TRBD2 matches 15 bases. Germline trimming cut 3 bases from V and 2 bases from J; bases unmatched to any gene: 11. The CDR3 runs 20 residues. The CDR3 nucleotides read TGTGCCAGCAGTTTGCGGGGACTAGCGGGAGGTGGGAGTCCCTACAATGAGCAGTTCTTC. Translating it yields CASSLRGLAGGGSPYNEQFF.

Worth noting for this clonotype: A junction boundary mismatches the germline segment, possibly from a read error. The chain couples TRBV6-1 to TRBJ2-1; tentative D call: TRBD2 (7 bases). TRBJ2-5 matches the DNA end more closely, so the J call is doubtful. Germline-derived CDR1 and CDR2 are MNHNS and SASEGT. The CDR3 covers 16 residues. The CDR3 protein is CASTGWGGRAQKTQYF. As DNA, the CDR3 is TGTGCCAGCACGGGCTGGGGGGGCCGTGCCCAAAAGACCCAGTACTTC.

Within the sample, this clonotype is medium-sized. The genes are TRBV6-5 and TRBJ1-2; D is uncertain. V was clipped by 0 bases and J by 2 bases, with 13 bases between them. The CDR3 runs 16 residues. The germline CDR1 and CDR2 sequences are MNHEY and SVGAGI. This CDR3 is CASSYSSQMNNYGYTF. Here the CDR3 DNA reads TGTGCCAGCAGTTACTCGAGTCAGATGAACAACTATGGCTACACCTTC.

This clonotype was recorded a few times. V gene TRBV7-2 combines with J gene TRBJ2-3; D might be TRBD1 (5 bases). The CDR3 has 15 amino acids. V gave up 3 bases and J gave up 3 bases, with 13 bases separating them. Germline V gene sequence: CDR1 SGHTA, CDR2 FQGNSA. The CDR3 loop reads CASSFAGLLTDTQYF. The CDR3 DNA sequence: TGTGCCAGCAGCTTCGCAGGGTTGTTGACAGATACGCAGTATTTT.

The CDR3 is CARGLCATDTQYF. In DNA, the CDR3 is TGTGCCAGGGGTCTCTGCGCCACAGATACGCAGTATTTT. This sequence joins TRBV27 and TRBJ2-3; D gene unclear. The CDR3 runs 13 residues. CDR1 is MNHEY and CDR2 is SMNVEV in the germline V gene (reference sequence). The V end lost 9 bases, the J end lost 2 bases, and 12 bases lay between the germline ends.

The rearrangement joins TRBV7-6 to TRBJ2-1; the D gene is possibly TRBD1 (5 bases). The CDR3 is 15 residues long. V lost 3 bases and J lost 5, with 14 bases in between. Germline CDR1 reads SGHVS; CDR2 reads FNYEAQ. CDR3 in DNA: TGTGCCAGCAGCTTCGCCAGGGTTGGAAACAATGAGCAGTTCTTC. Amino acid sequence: CASSFARVGNNEQFF.

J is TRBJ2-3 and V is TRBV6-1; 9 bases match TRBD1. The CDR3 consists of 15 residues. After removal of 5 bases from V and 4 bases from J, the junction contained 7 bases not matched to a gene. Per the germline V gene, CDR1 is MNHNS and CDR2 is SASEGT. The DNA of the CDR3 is TGTGCCAGCAGTATTCAGGGACAGGGCGCAGATACGCAGTATTTT. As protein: CASSIQGQGADTQYF.

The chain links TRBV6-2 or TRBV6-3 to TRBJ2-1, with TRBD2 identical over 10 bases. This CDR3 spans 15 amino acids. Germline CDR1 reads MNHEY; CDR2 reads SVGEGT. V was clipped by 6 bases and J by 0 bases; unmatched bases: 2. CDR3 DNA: TGTGCCAGCAGAACTAGCGGGAACTCCTACAATGAGCAGTTCTTC. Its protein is CASRTSGNSYNEQFF.

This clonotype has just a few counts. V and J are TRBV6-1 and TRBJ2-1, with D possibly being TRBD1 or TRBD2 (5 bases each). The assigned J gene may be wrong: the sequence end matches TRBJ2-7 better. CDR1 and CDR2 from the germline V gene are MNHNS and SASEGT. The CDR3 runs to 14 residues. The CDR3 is CASSITGTTYEQYF. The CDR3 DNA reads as TGTGCCAGCAGTATTACCGGGACCACCTACGAGCAGTACTTC.

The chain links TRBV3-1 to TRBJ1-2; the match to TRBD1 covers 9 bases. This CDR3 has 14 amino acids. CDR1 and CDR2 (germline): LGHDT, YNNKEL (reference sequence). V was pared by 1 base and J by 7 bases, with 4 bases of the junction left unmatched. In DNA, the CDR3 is TGTGCCAGCAGCCAAGGGACAGGGGCCGGTGGCTACACCTTC. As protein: CASSQGTGAGGYTF.

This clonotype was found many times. This CDR3 reads CASSKQGQRTEAFF. The CDR3 nucleotides are TGTGCCAGCAGCAAACAGGGTCAGAGGACTGAAGCTTTCTTT. This rearrangement joins TRBV14 to TRBJ1-1; D possibly corresponds to TRBD1 (6 bases). Germline CDR1 reads SGHDN; CDR2 reads FVKESK. CDR3 length: 14 residues. V lost 5 bases to trimming and J lost 5 bases, with 15 bases between them.

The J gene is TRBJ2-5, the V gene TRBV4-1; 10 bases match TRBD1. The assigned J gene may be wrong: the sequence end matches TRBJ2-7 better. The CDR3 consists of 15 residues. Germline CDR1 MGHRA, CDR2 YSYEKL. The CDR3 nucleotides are TGCGCCAGCAGCTTCTCCCGGGACAGGGGTAACGAGCAGTACTTC. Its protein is CASSFSRDRGNEQYF.

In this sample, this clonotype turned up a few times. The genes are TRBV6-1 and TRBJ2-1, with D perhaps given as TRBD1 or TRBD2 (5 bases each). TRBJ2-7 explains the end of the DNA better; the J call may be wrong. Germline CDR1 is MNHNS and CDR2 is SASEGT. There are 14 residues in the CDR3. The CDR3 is CASTPKGRTYEQYF. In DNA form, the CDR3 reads TGTGCCAGCACCCCAAAGGGACGGACCTACGAGCAGTACTTC.

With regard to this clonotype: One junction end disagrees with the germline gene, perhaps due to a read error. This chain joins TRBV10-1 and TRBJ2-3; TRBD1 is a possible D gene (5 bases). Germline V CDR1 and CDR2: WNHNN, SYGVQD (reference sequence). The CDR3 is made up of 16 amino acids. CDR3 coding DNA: TGCGCCAGCAGTGATTACAGGCGGTGGGCCACAGATATTCAGTATTTC. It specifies CASSDYRRWATDIQYF.

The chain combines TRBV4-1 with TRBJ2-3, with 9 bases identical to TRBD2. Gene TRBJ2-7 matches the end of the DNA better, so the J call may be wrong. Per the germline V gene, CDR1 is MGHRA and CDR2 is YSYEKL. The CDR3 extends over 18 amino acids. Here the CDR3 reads CASSRAGGGGGGKDTQYF. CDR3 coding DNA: TGCGCCAGCAGCCGAGCGGGCGGGGGGGGGGGAGGCAAAGATACGCAGTACTTC.

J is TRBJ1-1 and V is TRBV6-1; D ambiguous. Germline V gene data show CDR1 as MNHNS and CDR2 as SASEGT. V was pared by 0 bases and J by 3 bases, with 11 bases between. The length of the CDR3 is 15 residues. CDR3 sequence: CASSEAGVGYTEAFF. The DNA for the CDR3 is TGTGCCAGCAGTGAAGCTGGGGTGGGGTACACTGAAGCTTTCTTT.

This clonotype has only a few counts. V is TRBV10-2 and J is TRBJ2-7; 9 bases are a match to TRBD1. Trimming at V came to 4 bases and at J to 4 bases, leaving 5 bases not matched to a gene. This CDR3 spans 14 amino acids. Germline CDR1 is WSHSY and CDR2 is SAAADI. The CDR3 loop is CASSGKGQGYEQYF. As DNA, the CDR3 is TGCGCCAGCAGTGGTAAGGGACAGGGATACGAGCAGTACTTC.

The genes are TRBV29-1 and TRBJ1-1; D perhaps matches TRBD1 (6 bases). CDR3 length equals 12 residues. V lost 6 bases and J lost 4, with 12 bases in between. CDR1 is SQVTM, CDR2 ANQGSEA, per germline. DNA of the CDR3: TGCAGCGTGAAGGGGGGGGTCACTGAAGCTTTCTTT. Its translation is CSVKGGVTEAFF.

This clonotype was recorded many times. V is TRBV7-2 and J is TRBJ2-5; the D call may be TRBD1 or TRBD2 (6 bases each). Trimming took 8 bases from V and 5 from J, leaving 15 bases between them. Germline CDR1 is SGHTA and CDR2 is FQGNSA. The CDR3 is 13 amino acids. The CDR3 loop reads CASGGRSGETQYF. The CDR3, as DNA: TGTGCCAGCGGGGGGCGGTCAGGGGAGACCCAGTACTTC.

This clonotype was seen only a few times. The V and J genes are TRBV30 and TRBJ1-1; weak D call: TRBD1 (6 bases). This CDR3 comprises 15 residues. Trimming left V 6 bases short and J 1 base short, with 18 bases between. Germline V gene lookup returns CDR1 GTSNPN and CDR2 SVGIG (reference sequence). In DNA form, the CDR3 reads TGTGCCTGCCAAAGAAGGGGGGAACGGAACACTGAAGCTTTCTTT. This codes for CACQRRGERNTEAFF. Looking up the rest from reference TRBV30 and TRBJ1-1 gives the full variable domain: SQTIHQWPATLVQPVGSPLSLECTVEGTSNPNLYWYRQAAGRGLQLLFYSVGIGQISSEVPQNLSASRPQDRQFILSSKKLLLSDSGFYLCACQRRGERNTEAFFGQGTRLTVV.

The CDR3, as DNA: TGTGCCAGCAGTAGCCCAACTATAGCGGGCGAGCAGTACTTC. It codes for CASSSPTIAGEQYF. This chain joins TRBV7-6 and TRBJ2-7; 7 bases are a match to TRBD2. CDR1 SGHVS and CDR2 FNYEAQ come from the germline V gene. J was trimmed by 6 bases and V by 6 bases; bases with no gene match: 11. This CDR3 has 14 amino acids.

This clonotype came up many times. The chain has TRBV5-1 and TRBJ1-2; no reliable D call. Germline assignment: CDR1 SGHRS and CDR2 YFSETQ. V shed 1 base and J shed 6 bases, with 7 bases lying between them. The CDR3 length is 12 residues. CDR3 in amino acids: CASSLLGDGYTF. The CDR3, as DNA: TGCGCCAGCAGCTTGCTCGGTGATGGCTACACCTTC.